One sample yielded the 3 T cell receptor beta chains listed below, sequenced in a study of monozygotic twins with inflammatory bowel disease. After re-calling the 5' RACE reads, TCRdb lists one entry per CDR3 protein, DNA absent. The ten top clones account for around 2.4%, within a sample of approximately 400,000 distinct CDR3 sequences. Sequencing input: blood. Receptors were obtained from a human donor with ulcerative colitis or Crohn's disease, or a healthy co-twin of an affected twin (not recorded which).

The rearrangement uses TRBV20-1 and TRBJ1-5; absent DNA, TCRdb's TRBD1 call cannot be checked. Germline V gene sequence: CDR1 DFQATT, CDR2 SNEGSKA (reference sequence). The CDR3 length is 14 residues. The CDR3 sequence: CSARTGGAGQPQHF.

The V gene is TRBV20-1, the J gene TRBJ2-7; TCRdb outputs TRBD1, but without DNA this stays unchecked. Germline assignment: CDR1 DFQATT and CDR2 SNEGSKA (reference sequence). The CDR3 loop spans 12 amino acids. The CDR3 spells CSAPDRDHEQYF.

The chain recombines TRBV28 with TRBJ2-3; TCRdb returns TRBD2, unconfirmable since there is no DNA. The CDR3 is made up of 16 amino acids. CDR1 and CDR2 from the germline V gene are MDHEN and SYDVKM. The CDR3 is CASTRVLAGKADTQYF. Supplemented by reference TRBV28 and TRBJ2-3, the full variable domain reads DVKVTQSSRYLVKRTGEKVFLECVQDMDHENMFWYRQDPGLGLRLIYFSYDVKMKEKGDIPEGYSVSREKKERFSLILESASTNQTSMYLCASTRVLAGKADTQYFGPGTRLTVL.